One T cell receptor (beta chain) is described in this entry. Its antigen remains unidentified. One end of the junction varies from germline; a read error may be responsible. The data belong to a study of chemoradiotherapy in HPV16-positive cancers (dated by TCRdb to between 2021 and 2024). Notes on the research overall: Candidate HPV-specific T-cell clones and common TCR motifs were defined by functional T-cell assays performed on cells from a couple of HPV16-positive patients. Next, the candidate HPV-specific TCRs and motifs were followed in TCR repertoires from about 90 patients with HPV-related cancers. The study asked whether T-cell immunity to the HPV oncoproteins E6 and E7 changes during chemoradiotherapy and whether this immunity affects survival.

Its CDR3 holds 15 amino acids, cysteine through phenylalanine. Only CDR3 DNA remains: 45 bases, in frame from the first base. CDR1 and CDR2, looked up from the germline V gene, are MNHNS and SASEGT. The investigation overall reported the following: The functional definition of HPV-specific T cells was derived from only a couple of HPV16-positive patients, and the survival association was reported for HPV16-positive patients. Among HPV16-positive patients, expansion of HPV-responsive T cells during chemoradiotherapy was associated with better recurrence-free survival. Expansion of candidate HPV-specific clones and E7-related TCR motifs was observed in the tumor microenvironment during treatment, whereas no such expansion was observed for non-HPV-specific T cells.

The method was the immunoSEQ multiplex PCR assay. This is the immuneACCESS table as TCRdb keeps it, with only in-frame sequences that have V and J called. A part of the clones is gone; compared with another copy, unresolved V genes explain less than half, and the rest is unexplained. The table for this sample lists approximately 1,300 clones; more than 90% of them were counted only once. The ten most abundant clones make up approximately 5.3% of the sample. Repertoires were sampled multiple times during chemoradiotherapy, which allowed clonal expansion in the tumor microenvironment to be followed. The receptor was isolated from a human donor with HPV-associated anogenital cancer. This sequence uses TRBV6-1 and TRBJ1-6; 8 junctional bases match TRBD1. The sequencing used tumor tissue, collected from a patient who underwent chemoradiotherapy. This receptor has the CDR3 CASREAGTGTPPLHF. The nucleotides are TGTGCCAGCAGGGAAGCCGGGACAGGTACCCCACCCCTCCACTTT.